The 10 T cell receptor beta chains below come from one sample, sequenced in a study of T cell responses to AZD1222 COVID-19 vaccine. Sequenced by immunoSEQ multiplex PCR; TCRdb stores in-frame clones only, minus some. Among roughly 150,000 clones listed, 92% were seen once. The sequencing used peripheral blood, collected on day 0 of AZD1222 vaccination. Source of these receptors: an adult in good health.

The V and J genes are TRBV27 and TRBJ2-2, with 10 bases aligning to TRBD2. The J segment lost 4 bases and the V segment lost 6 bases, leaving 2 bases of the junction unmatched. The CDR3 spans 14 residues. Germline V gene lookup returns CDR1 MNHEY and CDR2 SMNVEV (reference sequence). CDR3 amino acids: CASRLAGTTGELFF. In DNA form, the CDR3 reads TGTGCCAGCAGACTAGCGGGAACCACCGGGGAGCTGTTTTTT.

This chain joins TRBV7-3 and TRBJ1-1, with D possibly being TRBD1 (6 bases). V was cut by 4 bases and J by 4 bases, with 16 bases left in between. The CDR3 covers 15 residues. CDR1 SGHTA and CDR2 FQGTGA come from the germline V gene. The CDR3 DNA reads TGTGCCAGCAGCTCACAGACAGAGGGGGGCACTGAAGCTTTCTTT. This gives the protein CASSSQTEGGTEAFF.

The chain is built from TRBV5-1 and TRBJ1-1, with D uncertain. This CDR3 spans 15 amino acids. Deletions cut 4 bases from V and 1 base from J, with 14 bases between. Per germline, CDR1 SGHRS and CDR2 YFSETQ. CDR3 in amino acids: CASSGGEMGNTEAFF. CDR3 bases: TGCGCCAGCAGCGGCGGTGAGATGGGGAACACTGAAGCTTTCTTT.

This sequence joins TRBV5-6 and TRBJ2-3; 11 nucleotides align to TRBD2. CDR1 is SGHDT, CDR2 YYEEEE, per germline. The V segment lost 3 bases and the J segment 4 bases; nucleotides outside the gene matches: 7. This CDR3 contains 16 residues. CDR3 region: CASSSSSGGWSDTQYF. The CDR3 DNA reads TGTGCCAGCAGCTCCTCTAGCGGGGGGTGGTCAGATACGCAGTATTTT.

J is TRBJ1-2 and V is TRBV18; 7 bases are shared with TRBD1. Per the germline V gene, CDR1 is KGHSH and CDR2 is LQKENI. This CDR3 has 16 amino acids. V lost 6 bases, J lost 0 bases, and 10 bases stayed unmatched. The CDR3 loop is CASSPGQRLANYGYTF. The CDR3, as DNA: TGTGCCAGCTCTCCGGGACAGCGCCTAGCTAACTATGGCTACACCTTC.

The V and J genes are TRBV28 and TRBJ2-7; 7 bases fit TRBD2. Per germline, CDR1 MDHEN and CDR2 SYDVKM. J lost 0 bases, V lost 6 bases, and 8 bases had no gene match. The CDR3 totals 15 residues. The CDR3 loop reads CASSQEGGSSYEQYF. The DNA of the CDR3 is TGTGCCAGCAGCCAAGAGGGCGGGAGCTCCTACGAGCAGTACTTC. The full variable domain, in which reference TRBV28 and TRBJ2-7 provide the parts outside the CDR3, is DVKVTQSSRYLVKRTGEKVFLECVQDMDHENMFWYRQDPGLGLRLIYFSYDVKMKEKGDIPEGYSVSREKKERFSLILESASTNQTSMYLCASSQEGGSSYEQYFGPGTRLTVT.

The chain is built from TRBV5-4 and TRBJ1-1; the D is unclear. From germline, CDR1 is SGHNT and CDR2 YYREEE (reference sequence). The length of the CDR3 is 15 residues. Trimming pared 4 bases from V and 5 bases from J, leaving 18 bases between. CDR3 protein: CASSPVGHGETEAFF. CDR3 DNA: TGTGCCAGCAGCCCCGTTGGGCACGGGGAGACTGAAGCTTTCTTT.

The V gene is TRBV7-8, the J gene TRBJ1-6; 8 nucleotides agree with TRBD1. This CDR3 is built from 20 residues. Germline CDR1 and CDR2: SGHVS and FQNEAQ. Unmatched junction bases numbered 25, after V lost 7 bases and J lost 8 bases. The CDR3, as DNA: TGTGCCAGCAACGACCACCATACCCCCCGAACCGACAGGGGTGATTCACCCCTCCACTTT. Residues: CASNDHHTPRTDRGDSPLHF.

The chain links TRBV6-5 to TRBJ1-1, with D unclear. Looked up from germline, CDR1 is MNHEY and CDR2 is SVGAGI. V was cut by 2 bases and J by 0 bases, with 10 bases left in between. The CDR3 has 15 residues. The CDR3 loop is CASSYTYNMNTEAFF. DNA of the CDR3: TGTGCCAGCAGTTACACGTACAACATGAACACTGAAGCTTTCTTT.

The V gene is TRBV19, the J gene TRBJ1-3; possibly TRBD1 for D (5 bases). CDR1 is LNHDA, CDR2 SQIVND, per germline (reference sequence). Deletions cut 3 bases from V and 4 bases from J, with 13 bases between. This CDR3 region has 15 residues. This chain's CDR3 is CASSIDGGRGNTIYF. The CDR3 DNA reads TGTGCCAGTAGTATCGACGGGGGAAGGGGAAACACCATATATTTT.